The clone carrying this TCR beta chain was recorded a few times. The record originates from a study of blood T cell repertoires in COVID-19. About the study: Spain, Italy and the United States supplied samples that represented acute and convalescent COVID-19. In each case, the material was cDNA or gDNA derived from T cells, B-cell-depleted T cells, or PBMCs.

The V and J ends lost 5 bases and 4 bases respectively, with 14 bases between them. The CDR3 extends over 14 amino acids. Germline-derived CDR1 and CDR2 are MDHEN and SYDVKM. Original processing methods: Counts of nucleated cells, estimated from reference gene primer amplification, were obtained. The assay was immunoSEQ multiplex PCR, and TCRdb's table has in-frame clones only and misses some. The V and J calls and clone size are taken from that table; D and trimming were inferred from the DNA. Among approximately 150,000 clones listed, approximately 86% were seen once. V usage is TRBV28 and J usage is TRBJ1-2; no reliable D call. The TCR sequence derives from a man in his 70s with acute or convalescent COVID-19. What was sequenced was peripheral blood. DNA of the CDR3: TGTGCCAGCAGTACCCCGGGAAGGGCCTATGGCTACACCTTC. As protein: CASSTPGRAYGYTF.